Below, 31 T cell receptor beta chains from the same sample are listed, as sequenced in a study of T-cell memory formation after mild COVID-19. In TCRdb, the 5' RACE reads were re-called with MiXCR into one record per CDR3 protein. The top ten hold around 3.7% of the sample, which has hundreds of thousands of distinct CDR3 sequences, about a sixth seen once. Sequencing was performed on PBMCs or a T cell subset sorted from them (not recorded which). Source of these receptors: a young man who had mild COVID-19 (a few samples of this study predate the infection). Cell type and time point are not known.

This clonotype was counted at least ten times. The chain couples TRBV5-1 to TRBJ2-1; possibly TRBD2 for D (6 bases). The V gene's germline CDR1 is SGHRS and CDR2 YFSETQ. The V and J ends lost 5 bases and 2 bases respectively, with 11 bases between them. The CDR3 sequence is 14 residues long. The CDR3 protein is CASRLAIAYNEQFF. The CDR3 DNA sequence: TGCGCCAGCAGACTAGCTATCGCCTACAATGAGCAGTTCTTC.

As to this clonotype: The limits of the CDR3 on the DNA are not certain, so only TCRdb's listed CDR3 is given. This chain connects TRBV7-6 to TRBJ2-2; TRBD2 is taken as the D call from the table, unchecked against the DNA. Germline CDR1 reads SGHVS; CDR2 reads FNYEAQ. The CDR3 sequence runs 16 residues, both termini included. This CDR3 is CASSSGLLNTGELFFF.

The chain combines TRBV4-3 with TRBJ1-1, with TRBD1 matching 7 bases. Trimming removed 2 bases from V and 11 bases from J; junction bases left unmatched: 8. The length of the CDR3 is 13 residues. Germline V CDR1 and CDR2: LGHNA, YSLEER. The CDR3 sequence: CASSQKTDRVAFF. CDR3 DNA: TGCGCCAGCAGCCAAAAAACCGACAGGGTTGCTTTCTTT.

This clonotype appeared many times. The chain carries TRBV7-8 and TRBJ2-1, with 8 bases lining up with TRBD2. V trimming: 7 bases; J trimming: 5 bases; junction bases outside the gene matches: 16. CDR3 length: 17 residues. CDR1 and CDR2 (germline): SGHVS, FQNEAQ. This chain's CDR3 is CASMRPGGTSTNNEQFF. The DNA of the CDR3 is TGTGCCAGCATGCGACCGGGGGGGACTAGTACCAACAATGAGCAGTTCTTC.

The chain is built from TRBV27 and TRBJ2-1, with TRBD2 identical over 9 bases. The J segment lost 9 bases and the V segment lost 5 bases, leaving 8 bases of the junction unmatched. The CDR3 length is 14 residues. Germline loops: CDR1 MNHEY, CDR2 SMNVEV (reference sequence). Written as DNA, the CDR3 is TGTGCCAGCAGTCCGCCCTTTAGCGGGGGTGAGCAGTTCTTC. Translation: CASSPPFSGGEQFF.

The V call is TRBV20-1, the J call TRBJ2-1, with D maybe TRBD1 (6 bases). The CDR3 has 11 residues. The V end lost 2 bases, the J end lost 12 bases, and 11 bases lay between the germline ends. The V gene's germline CDR1 is DFQATT and CDR2 SNEGSKA (reference sequence). The CDR3 region is CSARQGSGQFF. CDR3 bases: TGCAGTGCTAGACAGGGGTCGGGGCAGTTCTTC.

The chain couples TRBV6-5 to TRBJ1-2; the match to TRBD1 covers 8 bases. Looked up from germline, CDR1 is MNHEY and CDR2 is SVGAGI. CDR3 size: 12 residues. V was clipped by 6 bases and J by 8 bases; unmatched bases: 5. The CDR3 sequence: CASRFDRGGYTF. CDR3 nucleotides: TGTGCCAGCAGATTTGACAGGGGAGGCTACACCTTC.

The chain employs TRBV20-1 and TRBJ2-7, with D unresolved. CDR3 length: 12 amino acids. Germline V gene data show CDR1 as DFQATT and CDR2 as SNEGSKA (reference sequence). The V gene lost 5 bases and the J gene lost 2 bases, with 10 bases spanning the gap. The DNA for the CDR3 is TGCAGTGCTGTCACGGATACCTACGAGCAGTACTTC. This translates into CSAVTDTYEQYF.

The chain carries TRBV7-3 and TRBJ2-3; the D gene is possibly TRBD1 (6 bases). Germline V gene data show CDR1 as SGHTA and CDR2 as FQGTGA. This CDR3 region has 14 residues. The V end was cut by 5 bases, the J end by 0 bases, with 9 bases between. The DNA for the CDR3 is TGTGCCAGCAGCCAAGGACAGAGCACAGATACGCAGTATTTT. Encoded protein: CASSQGQSTDTQYF.

The J gene is TRBJ1-2, the V gene TRBV6-2 or TRBV6-3; D remains unclear. This CDR3 has 17 amino acids. Germline V gene sequence: CDR1 MNHEY, CDR2 SVGEGT. Trimming took 6 bases from V and 4 from J, leaving 24 bases between them. The CDR3 reads CASSYVRTGPGIYGYTF. CDR3 nucleotide sequence: TGTGCCAGCAGCTACGTCCGGACCGGCCCGGGAATCTATGGCTACACCTTC.

The gene calls are TRBV25-1 and TRBJ2-5; tentative D call: TRBD1 (5 bases). There are 15 residues in the CDR3. The germline gives CDR1 MGHDK, CDR2 SYGVNS. Trimming removed 1 base from V and 5 bases from J, with 14 bases in between. This CDR3 is CASSESGRAWETQYF. CDR3 sequence (DNA): TGTGCCAGCAGTGAATCGGGCAGGGCATGGGAGACCCAGTACTTC.

This clonotype was observed a handful of times. The chain joins TRBV29-1 to TRBJ1-2; no clear D gene. Trimming removed 0 bases from V and 8 bases from J, with 16 bases in between. This CDR3 has 14 residues. Germline lookup yields CDR1 SQVTM and CDR2 ANQGSEA. The CDR3 region has the DNA TGCAGCGTTGAAGATTGGGCGGAGGGCGCAGGCTACACCTTC. It encodes CSVEDWAEGAGYTF. Full variable domain (rest looked up from reference TRBV29-1 and TRBJ1-2): SAVISQKPSRDICQRGTSLTIQCQVDSQVTMMFWYRQQPGQSLTLIATANQGSEATYESGFVIDKFPISRPNLTFSTLTVSNMSPEDSSIYLCSVEDWAEGAGYTFGSGTRLTVV.

This clonotype was observed a handful of times. The V and J genes are TRBV11-2 and TRBJ2-5; maybe TRBD2 (6 bases). Trimming pared 5 bases from V and 2 bases from J, leaving 9 bases between. Germline V CDR1 and CDR2: SGHAT, FQNNGV. There are 13 residues in the CDR3. CDR3 in amino acids: CASSRERQETQYF. CDR3 in DNA: TGTGCCAGCAGCCGGGAGAGGCAAGAGACCCAGTACTTC.

This clonotype was counted only a few times. The chain recombines TRBV5-1 with TRBJ1-3; no definite D call. The CDR3 has 14 residues. Germline loops: CDR1 SGHRS, CDR2 YFSETQ. V was pared by 5 bases and J by 4 bases, with 13 bases between. CDR3 coding DNA: TGCGCCAGCAGGGGCGGGTTATTCGGAAACACCATATATTTT. Translated: CASRGGLFGNTIYF.

V is TRBV2 and J is TRBJ2-5, with a possible D match to TRBD2 (6 bases). V was trimmed by 2 bases and J by 5 bases, leaving 12 bases between them. This CDR3 contains 14 residues. CDR1 SNHLY and CDR2 FYNNEI come from the germline V gene. The CDR3 coding sequence is TGTGCCAGCAGTGAAAGGAGGGAGCGGGAGACCCAGTACTTC. It yields the protein CASSERRERETQYF.

The chain is built from TRBV16 and TRBJ1-1, with D uncertain. The CDR3 has 11 amino acids. V dropped 0 bases and J dropped 8 bases, with 4 bases sitting between them. CDR1 and CDR2 from the germline V gene are KGHSY and FQNENV. CDR3 bases: TGTGCCAGCAGCCAATCTGCGGAAGCTTTCTTT. Its translation is CASSQSAEAFF.

The CDR3 here is CASSEVGVRSPLHF. In nucleotides, the CDR3 is TGTGCCAGCAGTGAGGTGGGGGTAAGATCACCCCTCCACTTT. V is TRBV2 and J is TRBJ1-6; the D gene is possibly TRBD1 (5 bases). Germline CDR1 reads SNHLY; CDR2 reads FYNNEI. The germline V and J ends were trimmed by 3 bases and 10 bases, with 13 bases remaining between them. The CDR3 is made up of 14 amino acids.

The CDR3 loop reads CASSELGGWDTQYF. The CDR3 region has the DNA TGTGCCAGCAGCGAGCTCGGCGGGTGGGATACGCAGTATTTT. The chain carries TRBV7-2 and TRBJ2-3; D is possibly TRBD2 (5 bases). V dropped 5 bases and J dropped 6 bases, with 15 bases sitting between them. Looked up from germline, CDR1 is SGHTA and CDR2 is FQGNSA. There are 14 residues in the CDR3.

The chain joins TRBV7-9 to TRBJ1-2; D gene ambiguous. The V gene lost 4 bases and the J gene lost 7 bases, with 16 bases spanning the gap. The CDR3 runs 14 residues. CDR1 and CDR2 (germline): SEHNR, FQNEAQ (reference sequence). This CDR3 reads CASSSGRALFGYTF. The CDR3 DNA follows: TGTGCCAGCAGCTCGGGCCGGGCGTTGTTTGGCTACACCTTC.

The rearrangement links TRBV12-3 or TRBV12-4 to TRBJ1-4; D is possibly TRBD1 (5 bases). Deletions cut 3 bases from V and 4 bases from J, with 12 bases between. This CDR3 region has 15 residues. The DNA of the CDR3 is TGTGCCAGCAGTTTGTTCCTGGGGGTTAATGAAAAACTGTTTTTT. This sequence encodes CASSLFLGVNEKLFF.

This clonotype appeared a few times. The chain joins TRBV28 to TRBJ1-4; D call uncertain. CDR1 and CDR2 from the germline V gene are MDHEN and SYDVKM. V was shortened by 0 bases and J by 0 bases, with 8 bases between the two germline ends. The CDR3 spans 16 residues. The CDR3 nucleotides read TGTGCCAGCAGTTTATGGCGGGGATCAACTAATGAAAAACTGTTTTTT. Protein product: CASSLWRGSTNEKLFF.

This clonotype was seen ten or more times. V usage is TRBV7-8 and J usage is TRBJ2-3, with a weak D call TRBD2 (6 bases). Trimming removed 8 bases at V and 2 bases at J, with 14 bases between. This CDR3 has 14 residues. The V gene's germline CDR1 is SGHVS and CDR2 FQNEAQ. CDR3 coding DNA: TGTGCCAGCGGGGCCGGGGGACTCACAGATACGCAGTATTTT. Protein: CASGAGGLTDTQYF. The full variable domain, rest sourced from reference TRBV7-8 and TRBJ2-3, is GAGVSQSPRYKVAKRGQDVALRCDPISGHVSLFWYQQALGQGPEFLTYFQNEAQLDKSGLPSDRFFAERPEGSVSTLKIQRTQQEDSAVYLCASGAGGLTDTQYFGPGTRLTVL.

This clonotype was observed a handful of times. V gene TRBV10-2 combines with J gene TRBJ2-7; D possibly corresponds to TRBD1 (7 bases). The V gene's germline CDR1 is WSHSY and CDR2 SAAADI. Deletions cut 7 bases from V and 3 bases from J, with 13 bases between. This CDR3 comprises 13 residues. The CDR3 DNA sequence: TGCGCCAGCACGAGACAGGGAGGCTACGAGCAGTACTTC. Translating gives CASTRQGGYEQYF.

The chain carries TRBV3-1 and TRBJ1-6; D is ambiguous. Trimming removed 3 bases at V and 10 bases at J, with 7 bases between. This CDR3 is built from 12 residues. The V gene's germline CDR1 is LGHDT and CDR2 YNNKEL (reference sequence). The DNA for the CDR3 is TGTGCCAGCAGCCAGACGGGATCACCCCTCCACTTT. Translation gives CASSQTGSPLHF.

The chain employs TRBV20-1 and TRBJ2-2; D uncertain. V was cut by 4 bases and J by 0 bases, with 9 bases left in between. The CDR3 runs 14 residues. Germline CDR1 is DFQATT and CDR2 is SNEGSKA (reference sequence). The CDR3 region is CSAIRSSNTGELFF. DNA for the CDR3: TGCAGTGCTATTCGGTCATCGAACACCGGGGAGCTGTTTTTT.

This clonotype was seen more than once but under ten times. The rearrangement uses TRBV5-1 and TRBJ2-6; D uncertain. The germline gives CDR1 SGHRS, CDR2 YFSETQ. The V end was cut by 4 bases, the J end by 3 bases, with 11 bases between. The CDR3 has 15 amino acids. This CDR3 reads CASSQSTGGANVLTF. CDR3 nucleotide sequence: TGCGCCAGCAGCCAGTCGACGGGTGGGGCCAACGTCCTGACTTTC.

V and J are TRBV12-3 or TRBV12-4 and TRBJ1-1; D is ambiguous. The CDR3 is 11 amino acids. V was cut by 5 bases and J by 5 bases, with 6 bases left in between. The CDR3 protein is CASSGVTEAFF. The CDR3 coding sequence is TGTGCCAGCAGTGGGGTTACTGAAGCTTTCTTT.

The chain combines TRBV6-5 with TRBJ2-3; unclear D gene. Germline loops: CDR1 MNHEY, CDR2 SVGAGI. This CDR3 comprises 17 residues. The germline V and J ends were trimmed by 2 bases and 0 bases, with 15 bases remaining between them. CDR3 sequence reads: CASSYASDGSSTDTQYF. The CDR3 coding sequence is TGTGCCAGCAGTTACGCCTCGGACGGGTCTAGCACAGATACGCAGTATTTT.

This clonotype was detected a few times. The chain joins TRBV28 to TRBJ2-7, with 7 bases aligning to TRBD2. CDR1 MDHEN and CDR2 SYDVKM come from the germline V gene. This CDR3 is 15 amino acids long. Germline trimming cut 8 bases from V and 5 bases from J; bases unmatched to any gene: 15. The CDR3 coding sequence is TGTGCCAGCTCCTCCAGGGAGGGCGCCCGCCACGAGCAGTACGTC. Translated: CASSSREGARHEQYV.

There are many counts of this clonotype. V usage is TRBV7-3 and J usage is TRBJ1-1, with 8 bases aligning to TRBD1. The junction had 4 bases not matched to a gene; V was cut back by 5 bases and J by 5 bases. Germline V gene sequence: CDR1 SGHTA, CDR2 FQGTGA. The CDR3 sequence is 13 residues long. As DNA, the CDR3 is TGTGCCAGCAGCCCGGGACAGGAGACTGAAGCTTTCTTT. Amino acid sequence: CASSPGQETEAFF.

This chain connects TRBV6-5 to TRBJ1-2; 8 bases map to TRBD1. The CDR3 has 14 amino acids. Germline V gene data show CDR1 as MNHEY and CDR2 as SVGAGI. V dropped 10 bases and J dropped 3; count of bases not matched to a gene: 10. CDR3 bases: TGTGCCACCCTTCCTAGGACAGGGCACTATGGCTACACCTTC. Translating gives CATLPRTGHYGYTF.